The sequence of this T cell receptor beta chain was determined in a study of T cell clones after liver transplantation. Study details: Standard immunosuppression, with no induction, continued until 12-24 months after transplant.

The repertoire was sequenced with immunoSEQ multiplex PCR; TCRdb's copy has only in-frame clones and lacks some. The repertoire holds 99,000 or so clones, with roughly four fifths as singletons. CDR1 is MNHNS and CDR2 is SASEGT in the germline V gene. V shed 10 bases and J 5 bases; nucleotides not matched to a gene: 7. The CDR3 has 14 amino acids. The sample was CD4+ T cells from blood, taken before liver transplant. This receptor was obtained from a human donor who received a liver transplant. This chain joins TRBV6-1 and TRBJ2-1; 11 bases are a match to TRBD2. CDR3 nucleotide sequence: TGTGCCACCCGTAGCGGGGGGGCCGACAATGAGCAGTTCTTC. Translating it yields CATRSGGADNEQFF.